The 20 T cell receptor beta chains reported below all come from one sample, sequenced in a study of CD8 T cells in ankylosing spondylitis. Their antigens remain unidentified. Study-level points and caveats: Roughly 8 highly homologous variants made up a TCR beta motif that seemed to typify ankylosing spondylitis blood.

TCRdb itself ran the 5' RACE reads through MiXCR, one entry per CDR3 protein. The table has approximately 440,000 distinct CDR3 sequences, 15% to 20% seen once. Sequencing used blood, either unsorted or a sorted T cell fraction (not recorded which). The receptors derive from a male donor with ankylosing spondylitis.

The chain uses TRBV7-9 and TRBJ2-5; a possible D gene is TRBD1 (6 bases). CDR1 SEHNR and CDR2 FQNEAQ come from the germline V gene (reference sequence). CDR3 length equals 15 residues. Trimming took 3 bases from V and 1 from J, leaving 12 bases between them. The DNA for the CDR3 is TGTGCCAGCAGCTTCAGGACAGCCTCCCAAGAGACCCAGTACTTC. Translated, it gives CASSFRTASQETQYF. Combining the CDR3 with reference TRBV7-9 and TRBJ2-5 gives the whole variable domain DTGVSQNPRHKITKRGQNVTFRCDPISEHNRLYWYRQTLGQGPEFLTYFQNEAQLEKSRLLSDRFSAERPKGSFSTLEIQRTEQGDSAMYLCASSFRTASQETQYFGPGTRLLVL.

V is TRBV5-1 and J is TRBJ1-3, with D hard to call. The CDR3 covers 15 residues. V dropped 3 bases and J dropped 0 bases, with 10 bases sitting between them. In germline, CDR1 is SGHRS, CDR2 YFSETQ. CDR3 in amino acids: CASSSLGNSGNTIYF. The DNA of the CDR3 is TGCGCCAGCAGCTCCCTCGGAAACTCTGGAAACACCATATATTTT. Filled out from reference TRBV5-1 and TRBJ1-3, the complete variable domain reads KAGVTQTPRYLIKTRGQQVTLSCSPISGHRSVSWYQQTPGQGLQFLFEYFSETQRNKGNFPGRFSGRQFSNSRSEMNVSTLELGDSALYLCASSSLGNSGNTIYFGEGSWLTVV.

The rearrangement links TRBV7-9 to TRBJ2-5; no definite D call. Trimming stripped 4 bases from V and 3 bases from J, with 15 bases between. CDR1 and CDR2 (germline): SEHNR, FQNEAQ (reference sequence). The CDR3 loop spans 15 amino acids. In nucleotides, the CDR3 is TGTGCCAGCAGCTCGGTCCCCTCGTGGGAAGAGACCCAGTACTTC. Encoded protein: CASSSVPSWEETQYF.

This clonotype was detected only a few times. The chain carries TRBV20-1 and TRBJ1-5; D uncertain. The V gene lost 3 bases and the J gene lost 3 bases, with 6 bases spanning the gap. Per germline, CDR1 DFQATT and CDR2 SNEGSKA (reference sequence). CDR3 length equals 12 residues. For the CDR3, the DNA is TGCAGTGCTAGGTCCGCCAATCAGCCCCAGCATTTT. This sequence encodes CSARSANQPQHF.

V and J are TRBV6-1 and TRBJ2-1, with 8 bases matching TRBD1. The germline V gene encodes CDR1 MNHNS and CDR2 SASEGT. This CDR3 contains 15 residues. Trimming took 6 bases from V and 8 from J; bases not matched to a gene: 12. CDR3 sequence: CASRLTGVRSDEQFF. CDR3 coding DNA: TGTGCCAGCAGGCTGACAGGGGTCAGGAGCGATGAGCAGTTCTTC.

This clonotype turned up a few times. This chain joins TRBV11-1 and TRBJ2-2, with TRBD2 identical over 11 bases. The CDR3 is 15 residues long. Trimming took 3 bases from V and 8 from J; bases not matched to a gene: 5. Germline CDR1 and CDR2: SGHAT and FQDESV (reference sequence). Here the CDR3 reads CASSFSLAGEGELFF. The CDR3, as DNA: TGTGCCAGCAGCTTTTCACTAGCGGGAGAGGGGGAGCTGTTTTTT.

The chain carries TRBV12-3 or TRBV12-4 and TRBJ2-1, with D maybe TRBD2 (6 bases). The CDR3 contains 16 residues. The V end was cut by 5 bases, the J end by 2 bases, with 16 bases between. The CDR3 spells CASSAPGGATYNEQFF. CDR3 nucleotides: TGTGCCAGCAGTGCCCCGGGCGGGGCAACCTACAATGAGCAGTTCTTC.

There are many counts of this clonotype. This chain connects TRBV6-1 to TRBJ1-1; 8 bases are a match to TRBD1. CDR1 and CDR2 (germline): MNHNS, SASEGT. The junction had 11 bases not matched to a gene; V was cut back by 7 bases and J by 1 base. CDR3 length: 16 amino acids. The chain's CDR3 is CASTPSAGQENTEAFF. CDR3 sequence (DNA): TGTGCCAGCACCCCTTCGGCGGGACAGGAGAACACTGAAGCTTTCTTT.

The chain is built from TRBV6-1 and TRBJ1-2; TRBD1 is a possible D gene (5 bases). Trimming pared 3 bases from V and 6 bases from J, leaving 11 bases between. The CDR3 is 13 residues long. Germline assignment: CDR1 MNHNS and CDR2 SASEGT. The CDR3 sequence: CASSEAGDDGYTF. CDR3 nucleotide sequence: TGTGCCAGCAGTGAGGCCGGGGACGATGGCTACACCTTC.

This clonotype was observed a few times. The V call is TRBV2, the J call TRBJ2-5; D remains unclear. The CDR3 consists of 12 residues. V shed 6 bases and J shed 2 bases, with 7 bases lying between them. Germline V CDR1 and CDR2: SNHLY, FYNNEI. Here the CDR3 DNA reads TGTGCCAGCAGCGCTAGACAAGAGACCCAGTACTTC. Its protein is CASSARQETQYF.

The gene calls are TRBV7-2 and TRBJ2-5; D remains unclear. Trimming left V 5 bases short and J 5 bases short, with 15 bases between. The V gene's germline CDR1 is SGHTA and CDR2 FQGNSA. The CDR3 has 14 amino acids. For the CDR3, the DNA is TGTGCCAGCAGCCAGCAATGGCTTGGCGAGACCCAGTACTTC. As protein: CASSQQWLGETQYF.

The chain carries TRBV5-1 and TRBJ1-1, with D tentatively TRBD1 (5 bases). Germline V gene lookup returns CDR1 SGHRS and CDR2 YFSETQ. V was trimmed by 6 bases and J by 3 bases, leaving 15 bases between them. The CDR3 contains 14 residues. CDR3 protein: CASNGLQGDTEAFF. The DNA of the CDR3 is TGCGCCAGCAATGGACTGCAGGGAGACACTGAAGCTTTCTTT.

This clonotype was picked up a small number of times. The chain carries TRBV9 and TRBJ2-3, with D possibly being TRBD2 (6 bases). V shed 4 bases and J shed 3 bases, with 15 bases lying between them. CDR1 and CDR2 (germline): SGDLS, YYNGEE. This CDR3 contains 15 residues. CDR3 amino acids: CASSPHGSFTDTQYF. The CDR3 nucleotides are TGTGCCAGCAGCCCCCACGGGAGTTTTACAGATACGCAGTATTTT. The full variable domain, completed using reference TRBV9 and TRBJ2-3, is DSGVTQTPKHLITATGQRVTLRCSPRSGDLSVYWYQQSLDQGLQFLIQYYNGEERAKGNILERFSAQQFPDLHSELNLSSLELGDSALYFCASSPHGSFTDTQYFGPGTRLTVL.

The CDR3 is CASSPPPGNYEQYF. DNA of the CDR3: TGTGCCAGCTCACCACCGCCGGGAAACTACGAGCAGTACTTC. The V call is TRBV18, the J call TRBJ2-7; TRBD2 might be the D (5 bases). The CDR3 spans 14 residues. Germline values: CDR1 KGHSH, CDR2 LQKENI. The ends were cut back, 0 bases at V and 3 bases at J, with 9 bases in the middle.

This clonotype was seen a few times. The chain uses TRBV12-3 or TRBV12-4 and TRBJ2-1; 11 bases are shared with TRBD1. This CDR3 has 15 residues. V lost 6 bases to trimming and J lost 7 bases; unmatched junction nucleotides: 8. The CDR3 DNA is TGTGCCAGCAGCCCATTCGGACAGGGGGCGAATGAGCAGTTCTTC. Translating it yields CASSPFGQGANEQFF.

This clonotype occurred a few times. The chain combines TRBV19 with TRBJ1-5; 7 nucleotides agree with TRBD1. CDR1 LNHDA and CDR2 SQIVND come from the germline V gene (reference sequence). J lost 0 bases, V lost 7 bases, and 3 bases had no gene match. CDR3 length: 14 residues. The CDR3: CASKGQYSNQPQHF. In DNA form, the CDR3 reads TGTGCCAGTAAGGGACAGTATAGCAATCAGCCCCAGCATTTT.

J is TRBJ2-2 and V is TRBV3-1; 11 bases are a match to TRBD2. The germline V gene has CDR1 LGHDT and CDR2 YNNKEL (reference sequence). V was pared by 0 bases and J by 7 bases, with 4 bases of the junction left unmatched. The length of the CDR3 is 16 residues. The DNA for the CDR3 is TGTGCCAGCAGCCAAGATAAACTAGCGGGAGTCGGGGAGCTGTTTTTT. Translating it yields CASSQDKLAGVGELFF.

This chain connects TRBV9 to TRBJ2-5; 16 positions match TRBD2. The CDR3 sequence is 16 residues long. Germline V CDR1 and CDR2: SGDLS, YYNGEE. V gave up 2 bases and J gave up 4 bases; unmatched junction bases: 2. DNA of the CDR3: TGTGCCAGCAGCGTGGGGACTAGCGGGAGGGGAGAGACCCAGTACTTC. Amino acids: CASSVGTSGRGETQYF.

V and J are TRBV6-1 and TRBJ2-7; TRBD1 aligns across 11 bases. Germline V lookup: CDR1 MNHNS, CDR2 SASEGT. The junction had 8 bases not matched to a gene; V was cut back by 5 bases and J by 2 bases. The CDR3 is made up of 16 amino acids. CDR3 DNA sequence: TGTGCCAGCAGTACAGGTTGGGACAGGGGGGCCTACGAGCAGTACTTC. Amino acids: CASSTGWDRGAYEQYF.

The chain carries TRBV20-1 and TRBJ2-5; 8 bases agree with TRBD2. This CDR3 spans 14 amino acids. CDR1 is DFQATT, CDR2 SNEGSKA, per germline (reference sequence). Germline trimming cut 5 bases from V and 5 bases from J; bases unmatched to any gene: 10. CDR3 coding DNA: TGCAGTGCTCGCATACCGGGAGGGGGGGAGACCCAGTACTTC. This codes for CSARIPGGGETQYF.